This record covers a single T cell receptor beta chain. Profiled with immunoSEQ multiplex PCR; TCRdb holds only in-frame clones, not every one. The data show about 120,000 clones, 80% to 95% seen once. CDR3 length equals 14 residues. V gave up 5 bases and J gave up 2 bases, with 12 bases separating them. Germline lookup yields CDR1 SGHVS and CDR2 FNYEAQ. The sample originates from a study of T cell responses to AZD1222 COVID-19 vaccine. The rearrangement uses TRBV7-6 and TRBJ1-2, with TRBD1 as a possible D gene (6 bases). The sample consisted of peripheral blood, taken on day 0 of MenACWY control vaccination. The receptor comes from an adult in good health. The CDR3 here is CASSPNRANYGYTF. DNA for the CDR3: TGTGCCAGCAGCCCTAACAGGGCCAACTATGGCTACACCTTC. Drawing the rest from reference TRBV7-6 and TRBJ1-2, the complete variable domain is GAGVSQSPRYKVTKRGQDVALRCDPISGHVSLYWYRQALGQGPEFLTYFNYEAQQDKSGLPNDRFSAERPEGSISTLTIQRTEQRDSAMYRCASSPNRANYGYTFGSGTRLTVV.